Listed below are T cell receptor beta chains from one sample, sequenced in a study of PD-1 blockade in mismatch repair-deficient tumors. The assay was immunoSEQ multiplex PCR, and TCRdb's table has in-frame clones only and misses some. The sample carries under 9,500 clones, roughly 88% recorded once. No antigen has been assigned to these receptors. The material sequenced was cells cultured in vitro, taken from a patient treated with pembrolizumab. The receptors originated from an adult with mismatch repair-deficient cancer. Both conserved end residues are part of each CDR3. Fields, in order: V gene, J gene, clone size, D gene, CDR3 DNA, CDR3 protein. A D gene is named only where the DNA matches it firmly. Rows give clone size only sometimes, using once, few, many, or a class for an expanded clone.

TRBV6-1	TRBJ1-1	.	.	TGTGCCAGCACTTTGGAATTGAACACTGAAGCTTTCTTT	CASTLELNTEAFF
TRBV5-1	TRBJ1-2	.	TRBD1	TGCGCCAGCAGCTTGGGCGGCAGGGGGGATTATGGCTACACCTTC	CASSLGGRGDYGYTF
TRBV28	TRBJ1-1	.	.	TGTGCCAGCAGGGCAGGGGTGATGAACACTGAAGCTTTCTTT	CASRAGVMNTEAFF
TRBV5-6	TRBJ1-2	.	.	TGTGCCAGCAGCTCAGGCTATGGCTACACCTTC	CASSSGYGYTF
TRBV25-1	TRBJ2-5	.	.	TGTGCCAGCAGTGAATTGTGGGGGGAGACCCAGTACTTC	CASSELWGETQYF
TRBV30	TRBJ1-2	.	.	TGTGCCTGGAGTGTGGAGATGAGCTCGGCCTATGGCTACACCTTC	CAWSVEMSSAYGYTF
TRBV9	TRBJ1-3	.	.	TGTGCCAGCAGCGTAGCCCCAGGAAACACCATATATTTT	CASSVAPGNTIYF
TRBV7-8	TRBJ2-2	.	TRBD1	TGTGCCAGCGGACTGAATACAGGGGCTACCGGGGAGCTGTTTTTT	CASGLNTGATGELFF
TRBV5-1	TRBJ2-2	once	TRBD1	TGCGCCAGCAGCTCACCCGAGACAGGGGATACCGGGGAGCTGTTTTTT	CASSSPETGDTGELFF
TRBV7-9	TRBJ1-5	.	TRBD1	TGTGCCAGCAGCATGACAGGGGATCAGCCCCAGCATTTT	CASSMTGDQPQHF
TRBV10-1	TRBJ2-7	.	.	TGCGCCAGCAGTGCGGGTTCGGTTAACTACGAGCAGTACTTC	CASSAGSVNYEQYF
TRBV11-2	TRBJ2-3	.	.	TGTGCCAGCAGCCCTTTATGGACCACCACCGCAGATACGCAGTATTTT	CASSPLWTTTADTQYF
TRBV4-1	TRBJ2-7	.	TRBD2	TGCGCCAGCAGCCAAGTGGGAGGGGACTACGAGCAGTACTTC	CASSQVGGDYEQYF
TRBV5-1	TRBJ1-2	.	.	TGCGCCAGCGACACTAACTATGGCTACACCTTC	CASDTNYGYTF